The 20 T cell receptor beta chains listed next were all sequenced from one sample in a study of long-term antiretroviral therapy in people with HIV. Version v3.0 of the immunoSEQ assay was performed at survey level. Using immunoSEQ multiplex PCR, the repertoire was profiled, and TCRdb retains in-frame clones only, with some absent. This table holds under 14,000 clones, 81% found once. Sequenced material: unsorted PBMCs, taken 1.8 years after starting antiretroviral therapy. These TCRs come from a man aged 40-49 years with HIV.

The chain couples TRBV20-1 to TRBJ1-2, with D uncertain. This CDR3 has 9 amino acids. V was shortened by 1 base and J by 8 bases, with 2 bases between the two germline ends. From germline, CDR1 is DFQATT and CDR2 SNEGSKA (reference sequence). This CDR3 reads CSARGGYTF. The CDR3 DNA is TGCAGTGCTAGAGGGGGCTACACCTTC.

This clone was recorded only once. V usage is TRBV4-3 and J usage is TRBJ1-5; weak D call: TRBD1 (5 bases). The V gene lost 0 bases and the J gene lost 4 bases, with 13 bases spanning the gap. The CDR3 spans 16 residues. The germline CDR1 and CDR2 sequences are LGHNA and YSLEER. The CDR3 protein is CASSQDVIGVNQPQHF. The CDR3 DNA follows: TGCGCCAGCAGCCAAGACGTAATAGGGGTTAATCAGCCCCAGCATTTT.

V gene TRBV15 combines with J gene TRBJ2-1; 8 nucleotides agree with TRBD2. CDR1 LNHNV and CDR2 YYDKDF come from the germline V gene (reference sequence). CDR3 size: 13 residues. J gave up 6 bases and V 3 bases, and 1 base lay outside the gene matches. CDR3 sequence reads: CATSSGRANEQFF. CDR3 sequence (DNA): TGTGCCACCAGCAGCGGGAGGGCCAATGAGCAGTTCTTC.

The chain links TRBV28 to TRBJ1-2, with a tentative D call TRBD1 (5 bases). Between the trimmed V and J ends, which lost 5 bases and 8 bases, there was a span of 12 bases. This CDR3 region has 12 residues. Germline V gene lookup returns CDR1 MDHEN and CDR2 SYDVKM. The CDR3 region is CASSLRQNGYTF. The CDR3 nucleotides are TGTGCCAGCAGTCTTAGACAGAACGGCTACACCTTC.

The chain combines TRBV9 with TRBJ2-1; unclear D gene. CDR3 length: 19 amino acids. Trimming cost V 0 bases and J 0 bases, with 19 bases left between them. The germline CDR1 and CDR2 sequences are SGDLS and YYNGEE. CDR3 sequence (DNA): TGTGCCAGCAGCGTAGACCAAGGGTCTGTCCTAAGCTCCTACAATGAGCAGTTCTTC. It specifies CASSVDQGSVLSSYNEQFF.

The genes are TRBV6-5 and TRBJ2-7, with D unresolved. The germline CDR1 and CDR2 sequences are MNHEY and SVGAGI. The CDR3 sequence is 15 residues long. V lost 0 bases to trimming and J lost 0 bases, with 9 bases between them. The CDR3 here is CASSYSLVSSYEQYF. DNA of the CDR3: TGTGCCAGCAGTTACTCACTGGTAAGCTCCTACGAGCAGTACTTC.

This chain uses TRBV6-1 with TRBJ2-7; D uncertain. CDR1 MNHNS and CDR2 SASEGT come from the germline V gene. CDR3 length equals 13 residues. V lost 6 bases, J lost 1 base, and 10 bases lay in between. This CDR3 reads CASSLTPSYEQYF. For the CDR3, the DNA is TGTGCCAGCAGCCTTACACCGTCCTACGAGCAGTACTTC.

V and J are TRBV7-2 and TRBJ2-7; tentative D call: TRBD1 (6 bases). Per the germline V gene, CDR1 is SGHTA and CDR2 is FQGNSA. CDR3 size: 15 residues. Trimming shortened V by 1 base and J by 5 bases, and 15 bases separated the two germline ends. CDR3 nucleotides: TGTGCCAGCAGCTTAGAAATCGGACAGTACCACGAGCAGTACTTC. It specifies CASSLEIGQYHEQYF.

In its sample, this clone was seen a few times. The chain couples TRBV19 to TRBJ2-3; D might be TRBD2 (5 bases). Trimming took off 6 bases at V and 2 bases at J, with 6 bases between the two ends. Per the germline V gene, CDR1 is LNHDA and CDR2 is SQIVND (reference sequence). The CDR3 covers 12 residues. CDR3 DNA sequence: TGTGCCAGTAGCGACTACACAGATACGCAGTATTTT. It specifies CASSDYTDTQYF.

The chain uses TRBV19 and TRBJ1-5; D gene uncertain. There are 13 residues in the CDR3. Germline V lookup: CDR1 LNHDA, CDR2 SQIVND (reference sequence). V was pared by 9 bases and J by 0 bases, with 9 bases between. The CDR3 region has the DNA TGTGCCAGCAACGGAAATAGCAATCAGCCCCAGCATTTT. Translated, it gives CASNGNSNQPQHF.

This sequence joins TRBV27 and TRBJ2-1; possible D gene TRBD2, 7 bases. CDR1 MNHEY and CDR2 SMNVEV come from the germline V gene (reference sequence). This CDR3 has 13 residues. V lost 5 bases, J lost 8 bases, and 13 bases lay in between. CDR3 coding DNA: TGTGCCAGCAGTGTCGGGGGGCCTTATGAGCAGTTCTTC. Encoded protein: CASSVGGPYEQFF.

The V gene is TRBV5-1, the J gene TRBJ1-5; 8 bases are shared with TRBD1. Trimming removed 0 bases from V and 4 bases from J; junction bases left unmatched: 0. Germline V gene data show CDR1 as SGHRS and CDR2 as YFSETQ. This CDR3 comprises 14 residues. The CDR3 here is CASSLGTGNQPQHF. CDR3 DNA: TGCGCCAGCAGCTTGGGGACAGGGAATCAGCCCCAGCATTTT.

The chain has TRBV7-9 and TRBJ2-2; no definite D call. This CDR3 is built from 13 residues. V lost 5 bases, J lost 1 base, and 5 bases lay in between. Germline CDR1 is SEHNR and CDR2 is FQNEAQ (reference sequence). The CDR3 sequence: CASSQQNTGELFF. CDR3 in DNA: TGTGCCAGCAGCCAACAGAACACCGGGGAGCTGTTTTTT. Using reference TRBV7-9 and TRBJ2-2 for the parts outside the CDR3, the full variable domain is DTGVSQNPRHKITKRGQNVTFRCDPISEHNRLYWYRQTLGQGPEFLTYFQNEAQLEKSRLLSDRFSAERPKGSFSTLEIQRTEQGDSAMYLCASSQQNTGELFFGEGSRLTVL.

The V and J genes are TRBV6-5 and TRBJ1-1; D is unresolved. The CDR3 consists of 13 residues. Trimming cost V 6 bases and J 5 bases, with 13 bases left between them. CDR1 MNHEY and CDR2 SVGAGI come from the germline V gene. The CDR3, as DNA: TGTGCCAGCAGCTCGGACCTCGGGACTGAAGCTTTCTTT. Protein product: CASSSDLGTEAFF.

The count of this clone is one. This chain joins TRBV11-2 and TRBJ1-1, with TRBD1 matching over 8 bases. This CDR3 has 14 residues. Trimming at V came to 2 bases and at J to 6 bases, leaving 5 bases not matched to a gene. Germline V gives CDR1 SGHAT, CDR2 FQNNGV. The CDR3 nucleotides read TGTGCCAGCAGCTTAAGACAGGGGAGGCCTGAAGCTTTCTTT. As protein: CASSLRQGRPEAFF.

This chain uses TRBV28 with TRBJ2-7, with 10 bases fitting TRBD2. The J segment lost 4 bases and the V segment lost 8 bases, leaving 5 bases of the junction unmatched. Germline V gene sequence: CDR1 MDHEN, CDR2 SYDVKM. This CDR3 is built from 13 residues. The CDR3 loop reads CASLLAGRYEQYF. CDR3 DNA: TGTGCCAGCCTACTAGCGGGAAGGTACGAGCAGTACTTC.

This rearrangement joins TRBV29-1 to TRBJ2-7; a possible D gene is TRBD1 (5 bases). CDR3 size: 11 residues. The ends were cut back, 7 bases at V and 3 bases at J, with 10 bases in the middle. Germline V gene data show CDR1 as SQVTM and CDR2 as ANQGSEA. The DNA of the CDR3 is TGCAGCGGTGGACAAAGCTACGAGCAGTACTTC. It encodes CSGGQSYEQYF.

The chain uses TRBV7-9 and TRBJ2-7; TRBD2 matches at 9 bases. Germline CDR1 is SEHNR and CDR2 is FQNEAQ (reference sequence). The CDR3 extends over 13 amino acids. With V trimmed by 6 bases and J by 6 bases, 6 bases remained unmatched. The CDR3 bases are TGTGCCAGCAGTCCTAGCGGGATGCGCGAGCAGTACTTC. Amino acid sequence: CASSPSGMREQYF.

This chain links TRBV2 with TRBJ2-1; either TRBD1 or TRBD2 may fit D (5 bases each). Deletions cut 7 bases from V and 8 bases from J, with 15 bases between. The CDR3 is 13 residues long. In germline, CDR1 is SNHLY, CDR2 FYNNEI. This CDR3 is CASTTGPSHEQFF. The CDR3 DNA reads TGTGCCAGCACTACGGGACCGTCGCATGAGCAGTTCTTC. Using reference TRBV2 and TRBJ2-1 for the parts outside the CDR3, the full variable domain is EPEVTQTPSHQVTQMGQEVILRCVPISNHLYFYWYRQILGQKVEFLVSFYNNEISEKSEIFDDQFSVERPDGSNFTLKIRSTKLEDSAMYFCASTTGPSHEQFFGPGTRLTVL.

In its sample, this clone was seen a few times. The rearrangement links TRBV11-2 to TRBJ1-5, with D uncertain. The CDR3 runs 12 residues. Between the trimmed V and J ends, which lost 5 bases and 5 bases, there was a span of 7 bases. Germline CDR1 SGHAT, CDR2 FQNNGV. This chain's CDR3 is CASSGEDQPQHF. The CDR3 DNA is TGTGCCAGCAGCGGAGAAGATCAGCCCCAGCATTTT.